This TCR beta chain is from a study of identical twins. Via MiXCR, TCRdb re-called the 5' RACE reads, giving one row per CDR3 protein. The top ten hold about 2.7% of the sample, which has roughly 480,000 distinct CDR3 sequences, 20% to 25% seen once. Looked up from germline, CDR1 is ENHRY and CDR2 is SYGVKD. Trimming shortened V by 8 bases and J by 8 bases, and 21 bases separated the two germline ends. CDR3 length equals 14 residues. These data were likewise used in another study, on T cells expressing NK-cell markers. That source notes: Each TCR beta repertoire originated in sorted T cells that were CD3+CD56+NKG2C+, CD3+CD56+NKG2C- or CD3+CD56-NKG2C+. HCMV serostatus: most of the eight sequenced donors positive, one negative. In a few donors, dominant clonotypes made up about 25-65% of CD3+CD56-NKG2C+ cells.

The clonotype originates from a woman under 30 in good health. This chain joins TRBV10-3 and TRBJ1-2, with D maybe TRBD1 (5 bases). The sequenced sample consisted of CD4+ T cells sorted from blood. The CDR3: CAIPNFGGAGGYTF. CDR3 in DNA: TGTGCCATCCCCAATTTCGGCGGGGCTGGGGGCTACACCTTC.